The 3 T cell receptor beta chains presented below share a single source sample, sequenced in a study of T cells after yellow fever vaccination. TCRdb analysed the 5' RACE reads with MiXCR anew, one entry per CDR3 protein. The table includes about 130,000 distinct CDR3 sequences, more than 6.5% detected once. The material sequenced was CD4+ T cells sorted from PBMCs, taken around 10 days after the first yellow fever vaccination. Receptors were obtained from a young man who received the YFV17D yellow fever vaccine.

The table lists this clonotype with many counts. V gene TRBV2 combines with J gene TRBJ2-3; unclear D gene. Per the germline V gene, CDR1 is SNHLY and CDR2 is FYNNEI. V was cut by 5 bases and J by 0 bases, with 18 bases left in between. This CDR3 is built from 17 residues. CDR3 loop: CASSPFIEVLSTDTQYF. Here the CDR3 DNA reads TGTGCCAGCAGTCCCTTTATCGAAGTATTGAGCACAGATACGCAGTATTTT.

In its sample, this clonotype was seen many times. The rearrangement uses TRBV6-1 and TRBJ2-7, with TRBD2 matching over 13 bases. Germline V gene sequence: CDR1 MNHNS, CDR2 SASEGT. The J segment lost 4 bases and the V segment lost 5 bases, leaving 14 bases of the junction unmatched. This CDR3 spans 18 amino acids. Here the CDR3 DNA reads TGTGCCAGCAGTCCGCGAACCGGGACTAGCGGGGCCTTATACGAGCAGTACTTC. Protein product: CASSPRTGTSGALYEQYF.

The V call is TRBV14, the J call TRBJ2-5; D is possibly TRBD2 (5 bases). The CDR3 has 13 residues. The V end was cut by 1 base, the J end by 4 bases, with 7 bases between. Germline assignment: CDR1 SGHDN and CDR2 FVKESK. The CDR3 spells CASSQVAGETQYF. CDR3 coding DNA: TGTGCCAGCAGCCAAGTTGCGGGAGAGACCCAGTACTTC.